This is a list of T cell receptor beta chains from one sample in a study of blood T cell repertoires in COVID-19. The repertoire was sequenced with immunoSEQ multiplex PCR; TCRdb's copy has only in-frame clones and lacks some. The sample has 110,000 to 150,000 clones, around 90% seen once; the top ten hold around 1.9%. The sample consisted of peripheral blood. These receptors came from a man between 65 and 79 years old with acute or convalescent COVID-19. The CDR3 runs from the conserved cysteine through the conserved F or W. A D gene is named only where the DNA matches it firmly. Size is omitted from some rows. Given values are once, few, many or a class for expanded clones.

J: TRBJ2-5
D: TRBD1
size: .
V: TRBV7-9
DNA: TGTGCCAGCAGTCAAGGACAGGGACAAGAGACCCAGTACTTC
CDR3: CASSQGQGQETQYF

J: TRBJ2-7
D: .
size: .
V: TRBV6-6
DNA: TGTGCCAGCAGCAAGGACAGTTCCTACGAGCAGTACTTC
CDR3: CASSKDSSYEQYF

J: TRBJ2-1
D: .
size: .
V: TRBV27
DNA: TGTGCCAGCAGTTTATCACGGGGGGCCTCCTACAATGAGCAGTTCTTC
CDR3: CASSLSRGASYNEQFF

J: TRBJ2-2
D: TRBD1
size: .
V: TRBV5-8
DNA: TGTGCCAGCAGGACAGGGGCGAATAGAAACACCGGGGAGCTGTTTTTT
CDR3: CASRTGANRNTGELFF

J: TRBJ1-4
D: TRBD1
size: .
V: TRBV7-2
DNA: TGTGCCAGCAGGGGACAGGGTGGGGAAAAACTGTTTTTT
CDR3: CASRGQGGEKLFF

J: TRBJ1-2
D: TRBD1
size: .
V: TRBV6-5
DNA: TGTGCCAGCAGTTACTCGATTATAGGGGGCAGCTATGGCTACACCTTC
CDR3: CASSYSIIGGSYGYTF

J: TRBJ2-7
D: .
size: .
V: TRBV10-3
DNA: TGTGCCATCAGTGAAGAGGGACTCGAGCGCTACGAGCAGTACTTC
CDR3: CAISEEGLERYEQYF

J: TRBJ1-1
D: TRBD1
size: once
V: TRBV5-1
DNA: TGCGCCAGCAGCCTAGACAGGGCCACTGAAGCTTTCTTT
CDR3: CASSLDRATEAFF

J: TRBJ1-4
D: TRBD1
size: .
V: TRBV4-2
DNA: TGTGCCAGCAGCCAAGGAGGGGGCGGCGAAAAACTGTTTTTT
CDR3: CASSQGGGGEKLFF

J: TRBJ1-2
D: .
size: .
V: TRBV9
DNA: TGTGCCAGCAGCGTATCTGGGCAGGGCGACTATGGCTACACCTTC
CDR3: CASSVSGQGDYGYTF

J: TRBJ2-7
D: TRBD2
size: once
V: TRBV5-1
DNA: TGCGCCAGCAGCCGGTCGGGGGACTACTACGAGCAGTACTTC
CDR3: CASSRSGDYYEQYF

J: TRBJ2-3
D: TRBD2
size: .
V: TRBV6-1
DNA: TGTGCCAGCAGTGAATTCTGGACTAGCGGGATAAAGGGAGATACGCAGTATTTT
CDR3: CASSEFWTSGIKGDTQYF

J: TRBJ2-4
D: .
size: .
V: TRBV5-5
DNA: TGTGCCAGCAGCAAGGGAGTGGCCATTCAGTACTTC
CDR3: CASSKGVAIQYF

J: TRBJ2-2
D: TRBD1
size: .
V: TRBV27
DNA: TGTGCCAGCAGTCCGTGGACAGGGGAGGGCCCCGGGGAGCTGTTTTTT
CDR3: CASSPWTGEGPGELFF

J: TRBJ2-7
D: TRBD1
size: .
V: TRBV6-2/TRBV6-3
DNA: TGTGCCAGCAGTTACCCCCAGGGGGTAACCTACGAGCAGTACTTC
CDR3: CASSYPQGVTYEQYF

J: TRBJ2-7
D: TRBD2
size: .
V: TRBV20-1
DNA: TGCAGTGCTAGTAGCGGGGGAACCTACGAGCAGTACTTC
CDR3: CSASSGGTYEQYF

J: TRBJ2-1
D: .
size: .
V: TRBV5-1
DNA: TGCGCCAGCAGCTTGGCCCTCGGGGAGCAGTTCTTC
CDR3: CASSLALGEQFF

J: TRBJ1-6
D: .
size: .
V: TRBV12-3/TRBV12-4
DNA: TGTGCCAGCAGTCAGGGCCGTAATTCACCCCTCCACTTT
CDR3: CASSQGRNSPLHF

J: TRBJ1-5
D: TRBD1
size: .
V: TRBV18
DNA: TGTGCCAGCTCACTGTTAGACAGGGGGCAAGGTCAGCCCCAGCATTTT
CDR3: CASSLLDRGQGQPQHF

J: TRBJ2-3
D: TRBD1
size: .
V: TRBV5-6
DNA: TGTGCCAGCAGCCGAACGGGACAGTACACAGATACGCAGTATTTT
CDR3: CASSRTGQYTDTQYF

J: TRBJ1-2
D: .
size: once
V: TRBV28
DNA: TGTGCCAGCAGTTTACAGTCGGGCTATGGCTACACCTTC
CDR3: CASSLQSGYGYTF

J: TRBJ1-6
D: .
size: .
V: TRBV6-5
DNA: TGTGCCAGCAGTTACGAGGTGGGAGGTAATTCACCCCTCCACTTT
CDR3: CASSYEVGGNSPLHF

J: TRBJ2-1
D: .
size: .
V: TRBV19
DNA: TGTGCCAGTAGTATAGCTTTCGGAGCGGGTTACAATGAGCAGTTCTTC
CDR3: CASSIAFGAGYNEQFF

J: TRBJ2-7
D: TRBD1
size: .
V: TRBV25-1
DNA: TGTGCCAGCAGTGCAGGGGGCTACGAGCAGTACTTC
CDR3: CASSAGGYEQYF

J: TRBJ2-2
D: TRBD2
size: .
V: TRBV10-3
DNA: TGTGCCATCATGCAAGCGGGGGATGGCGGGGAGCTGTTTTTT
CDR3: CAIMQAGDGGELFF

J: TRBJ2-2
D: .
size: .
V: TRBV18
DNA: TGTGCCAGCCCCCTTGGCAGTTCGAACACCGGGGAGCTGTTTTTT
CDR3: CASPLGSSNTGELFF

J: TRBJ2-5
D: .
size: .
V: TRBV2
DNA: TGTGCAAGCAGGGGGACTAGAGAGACCCAGTACTTC
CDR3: CASRGTRETQYF

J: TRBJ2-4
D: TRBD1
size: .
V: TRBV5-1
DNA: TGCGCCAGCAGCAAGGGACAGGGAAGGGTGAGAAACATTCAGTACTTC
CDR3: CASSKGQGRVRNIQYF

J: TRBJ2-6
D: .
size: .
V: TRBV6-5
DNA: TGTGCCAGCCGGCAGGTGGGGGCCAACGTCCTGACTTTC
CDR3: CASRQVGANVLTF

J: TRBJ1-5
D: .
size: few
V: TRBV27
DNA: TGTGCCAGCAGCCGTTTCGGCAATCAGCCCCAGCATTTT
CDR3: CASSRFGNQPQHF

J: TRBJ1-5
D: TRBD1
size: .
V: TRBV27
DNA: TGTGCCAGCAGTCCAGAGACAGGGGTGGGTAATCAGCCCCAGCATTTT
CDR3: CASSPETGVGNQPQHF

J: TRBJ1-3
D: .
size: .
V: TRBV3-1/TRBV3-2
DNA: TGTGCCAGCAGCCCTTTGTCTAGGCAGTCTGGAAACACCATATATTTT
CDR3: CASSPLSRQSGNTIYF

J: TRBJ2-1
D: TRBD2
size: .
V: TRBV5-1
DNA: TGCGCCAGCAGCTTGCTAGCGGGGGCCATCTATGAGCAGTTCTTC
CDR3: CASSLLAGAIYEQFF

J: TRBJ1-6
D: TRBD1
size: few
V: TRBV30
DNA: TGTGCCTGGACTCCAGGGGGATATAATTCACCCCTCCACTTT
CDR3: CAWTPGGYNSPLHF

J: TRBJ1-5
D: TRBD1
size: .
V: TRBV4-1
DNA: TGCGCCAGCAGCCCACTCGGGACAGGGGTCGGCCAGCCCCAGCATTTT
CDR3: CASSPLGTGVGQPQHF

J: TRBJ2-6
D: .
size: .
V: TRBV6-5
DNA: TGTGCCAGCAGCCCCGGGGTAGCGGCCAACGTCCTGACTTTC
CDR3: CASSPGVAANVLTF